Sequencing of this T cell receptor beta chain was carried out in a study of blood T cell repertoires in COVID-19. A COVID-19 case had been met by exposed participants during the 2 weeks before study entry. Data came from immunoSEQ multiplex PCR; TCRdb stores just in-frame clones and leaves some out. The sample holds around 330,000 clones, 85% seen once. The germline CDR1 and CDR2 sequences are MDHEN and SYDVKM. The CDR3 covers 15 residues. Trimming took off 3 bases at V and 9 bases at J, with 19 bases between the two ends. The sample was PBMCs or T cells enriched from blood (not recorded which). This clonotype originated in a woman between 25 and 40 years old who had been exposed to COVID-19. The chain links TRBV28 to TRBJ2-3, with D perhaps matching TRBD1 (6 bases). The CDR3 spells CASSFQRGYTGTQYF. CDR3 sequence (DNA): TGTGCCAGCAGTTTCCAACGCGGGTATACAGGGACGCAGTATTTT.